Below are 9 T cell receptor beta chains sequenced from a single sample in a study of shared clonotypes between healthy human individuals. Here immunoSEQ multiplex PCR was the method, and the copy in TCRdb shows in-frame clones only, minus some. The sample yields some 1.5 million clones, 95% to 99% seen once. Sequenced sample: naive CD4+ T cells sorted from blood. Documented subset: CD45RA+ positively selected. The receptors were sampled from a man aged 25-40 years in good health.

The chain has TRBV7-2 and TRBJ2-4; TRBD2 agrees at 12 bases. The CDR3 has 15 amino acids. With V trimmed by 5 bases and J by 8 bases, 7 bases remained unmatched. Germline V CDR1 and CDR2: SGHTA, FQGNSA. The DNA for the CDR3 is TGTGCCAGCAGCATACGGACTAGCGGGACGGACATTCAGTACTTC. It translates to CASSIRTSGTDIQYF.

The chain links TRBV7-2 to TRBJ2-1; D not certain. This CDR3 contains 13 residues. Germline V gene sequence: CDR1 SGHTA, CDR2 FQGNSA. V was trimmed by 5 bases and J by 5 bases, leaving 10 bases between them. The CDR3: CASSRKWDNEQFF. DNA of the CDR3: TGTGCCAGCAGCCGGAAATGGGACAATGAGCAGTTCTTC.

As for this clone: The junction departs from the called germline gene at one end, perhaps through a read error. This chain connects TRBV5-4 to TRBJ2-1; no firm D call. The CDR3 runs 11 residues. Germline V gives CDR1 SGHNT, CDR2 YYREEE (reference sequence). The CDR3 DNA sequence: TGTGCCAGCAGCTCCAACAATGAGCAGTTCTTC. Residues: CASSSNNEQFF.

For this clone: The same CDR3 is also encoded by other DNA sequences in this sample. The V call is TRBV5-6, the J call TRBJ1-2; D not resolved. The V gene's germline CDR1 is SGHDT and CDR2 YYEEEE. This CDR3 contains 11 residues. Trimming took 4 bases from V and 4 from J, leaving 5 bases between them. The CDR3 region is CASSLAYGYTF. For the CDR3, the DNA is TGTGCCAGCAGCCTGGCCTATGGCTACACCTTC.

V and J are TRBV10-3 and TRBJ2-7, with 9 bases that match TRBD1. The CDR3 has 14 amino acids. The V gene end was trimmed by 4 bases and the J gene end by 4 bases; junction bases not matched to a gene: 5. The germline gives CDR1 ENHRY, CDR2 SYGVKD. Written as DNA, the CDR3 is TGTGCCATCAGTGGACAGGGGGGAGGTTACGAGCAGTACTTC. It translates to CAISGQGGGYEQYF.

J is TRBJ2-5 and V is TRBV7-2, with TRBD1 as a possible D gene (7 bases). Deletions cut 5 bases from V and 1 base from J, with 23 bases between. The CDR3 consists of 18 residues. CDR1 is SGHTA and CDR2 is FQGNSA in the germline V gene. CDR3 nucleotides: TGTGCCAGCAGCCGATGGGGGGAGACAGGGCGGTTCCAAGAGACCCAGTACTTC. Amino acid sequence: CASSRWGETGRFQETQYF.

The chain couples TRBV18 to TRBJ2-1; D could derive from TRBD1 or TRBD2 (5 bases each). The CDR3 is made up of 16 amino acids. Germline loops: CDR1 KGHSH, CDR2 LQKENI. Trimming took off 4 bases at V and 9 bases at J, with 22 bases between the two ends. In DNA, the CDR3 is TGTGCCAGCTCACTTAAACCGGGGCCTGGGGCTACTGAGCAGTTCTTC. Encoded protein: CASSLKPGPGATEQFF.

V is TRBV6-1 and J is TRBJ2-5; D is unresolved. Per the germline V gene, CDR1 is MNHNS and CDR2 is SASEGT. The CDR3 has 12 residues. Trimming took 8 bases from V and 2 from J, leaving 9 bases between them. CDR3 in amino acids: CASHRPQETQYF. CDR3 sequence (DNA): TGTGCCAGCCATCGGCCGCAAGAGACCCAGTACTTC.

This chain joins TRBV7-9 and TRBJ2-7, with D uncertain. Germline CDR1 reads SEHNR; CDR2 reads FQNEAQ (reference sequence). The ends were cut back, 4 bases at V and 3 bases at J, with 10 bases in the middle. The CDR3 has 13 amino acids. This CDR3 reads CASSSVGGYEQYF. CDR3 nucleotide sequence: TGTGCCAGCAGCTCCGTGGGTGGCTACGAGCAGTACTTC.